The T cell receptor (beta chain) under discussion was sequenced for a study of blood T cell repertoires in COVID-19. Whole-study context: Sample material is recorded as cDNA or gDNA derived from T cells, B-cell-depleted T cells, or PBMCs.

The data were produced by immunoSEQ multiplex PCR, yet TCRdb's version contains in-frame clones alone and is incomplete. The data show some 400,000 clones, with about 90% seen just once and about 1.8% held by the top ten. V was clipped by 3 bases and J by 4 bases; unmatched bases: 11. Germline CDR1 is MGHRA and CDR2 is YSYEKL. This CDR3 is built from 17 residues. Participants were aged about 18 to 90 years from around 26 US areas. Symptom resolution, clearance, or two negative PCRs marked donors in Cohort 3 as recovered. Source material: PBMCs or T cells enriched from blood (not recorded which). The clonotype originates from a young woman who had recovered from COVID-19. The chain carries TRBV4-1 and TRBJ2-3; 9 bases match TRBD1. The CDR3 bases are TGCGCCAGCAGCCAGGCTCAGGACAGGGGTTACCCAGATACGCAGTATTTT. It codes for CASSQAQDRGYPDTQYF.